These 14 T cell receptor beta chains came from one sample sequenced in a study of identical twins. TCRdb passed the 5' RACE reads through MiXCR, listing each CDR3 protein once. The table includes about 220,000 distinct CDR3 sequences, roughly 7.5% detected once. These records were also assigned to another study, of yellow fever vaccine responses in identical twins.

Sequenced sample: CD8+ T cells sorted from blood. Receptors were obtained from a woman younger than 35 in good health.

This clonotype was detected a few times. J is TRBJ2-3 and V is TRBV7-2, with 14 positions matching TRBD2. Per the germline V gene, CDR1 is SGHTA and CDR2 is FQGNSA. This CDR3 is built from 18 residues. V trimming: 2 bases; J trimming: 5 bases; junction bases outside the gene matches: 9. CDR3 DNA sequence: TGTGCCAGCAGCTTACCGACTAGCGGGGGGGCCGAAATAGATACGCAGTATTTT. It yields the protein CASSLPTSGGAEIDTQYF.

The table lists this clonotype with many counts. The chain combines TRBV7-8 with TRBJ2-7; possible D gene TRBD2, 6 bases. Germline CDR1 is SGHVS and CDR2 is FQNEAQ. The CDR3 length is 14 residues. Trimming took 1 base from V and 4 from J, leaving 11 bases between them. DNA of the CDR3: TGTGCCAGCAGCTTAGAAAGTAGCGGTTACGAGCAGTACTTC. Its protein product is CASSLESSGYEQYF.

As DNA, the CDR3 is TGCAGTGCTAGTCCCTCCCTAGCGGGAGTCTCCGAAGATACGCAGTATTTT. This translates into CSASPSLAGVSEDTQYF. The gene calls are TRBV20-1 and TRBJ2-3; 10 bases fit TRBD2. Germline trimming cut 3 bases from V and 5 bases from J; bases unmatched to any gene: 14. The V gene's germline CDR1 is DFQATT and CDR2 SNEGSKA (reference sequence). This CDR3 region has 17 residues.

In this sample, this clonotype turned up many times. This chain connects TRBV10-2 to TRBJ2-2; D gene uncertain. V lost 7 bases and J lost 7, with 10 bases in between. The CDR3 length is 12 residues. The germline V gene encodes CDR1 WSHSY and CDR2 SAAADI. CDR3 in DNA: TGCGCCAGCATTAGGTCGGGCGGGGAGCTGTTTTTT. Residues: CASIRSGGELFF.

The rearrangement links TRBV20-1 to TRBJ2-5; TRBD2 matches 8 bases. Germline V gives CDR1 DFQATT, CDR2 SNEGSKA (reference sequence). CDR3 length equals 12 residues. Trimming cost V 6 bases and J 3 bases; bases outside gene matches: 3. CDR3 residues: CSANGREETQYF. As DNA, the CDR3 is TGCAGTGCCAACGGGAGGGAAGAGACCCAGTACTTC.

This clonotype occurred a few times. The chain is built from TRBV20-1 and TRBJ1-6, with D uncertain. Germline CDR1 DFQATT, CDR2 SNEGSKA (reference sequence). V was cut by 0 bases and J by 0 bases, with 12 bases left in between. CDR3 length equals 17 residues. DNA for the CDR3: TGCAGTGCTAGAGATCCGGGCCGCAGCTCCTATAATTCACCCCTCCACTTT. It specifies CSARDPGRSSYNSPLHF.

This clonotype turned up a few times. J is TRBJ1-6 and V is TRBV28; D remains ambiguous. Deletions cut 6 bases from V and 15 bases from J, with 9 bases between. This CDR3 region has 10 residues. The germline CDR1 and CDR2 sequences are MDHEN and SYDVKM. This CDR3 reads CASSSGFLHF. The CDR3 DNA follows: TGTGCCAGCAGCTCCGGGTTCCTCCACTTT.

This clonotype was seen ten or more times. The V gene is TRBV27, the J gene TRBJ1-5; D gene uncertain. The CDR3 runs 15 residues. V lost 2 bases and J 0 bases, leaving 8 bases between the germline ends. Germline CDR1 and CDR2: MNHEY and SMNVEV (reference sequence). As DNA, the CDR3 is TGTGCCAGCAGTTTAATGGACGGTAGCAATCAGCCCCAGCATTTT. Protein sequence: CASSLMDGSNQPQHF.

The J gene is TRBJ2-7, the V gene TRBV20-1; 16 positions match TRBD2. J gave up 7 bases and V 5 bases, and 14 bases lay outside the gene matches. The CDR3 extends over 17 amino acids. The germline V gene has CDR1 DFQATT and CDR2 SNEGSKA (reference sequence). The CDR3 DNA reads as TGCAGTGCTGCCGGGACTAGCGGGGGGGCCGGTGGAAGGGAGCAGTACGTC. This encodes CSAAGTSGGAGGREQYV.

The chain joins TRBV15 to TRBJ2-2, with TRBD2 matching over 14 bases. The ends lost 5 bases at V and 7 bases at J; junction bases unmatched: 12. Germline V CDR1 and CDR2: LNHNV, YYDKDF (reference sequence). The CDR3 has 18 amino acids. The CDR3 loop is CATSGTGTSGRGDGELFF. CDR3 in DNA: TGTGCCACCAGCGGAACCGGGACTAGCGGGAGAGGGGACGGGGAGCTGTTTTTT.

J is TRBJ2-7 and V is TRBV27; TRBD1 aligns across 9 bases. V lost 4 bases, J lost 3 bases, and 7 bases stayed unmatched. Germline V gives CDR1 MNHEY, CDR2 SMNVEV (reference sequence). The CDR3 has 15 residues. CDR3 coding DNA: TGTGCCAGCAGTTCGCCGGGACAGGGCATCTACGAGCAGTACGTC. Translating it yields CASSSPGQGIYEQYV.

This clonotype appeared many times. The chain recombines TRBV12-3 or TRBV12-4 with TRBJ2-2; no definite D call. The CDR3 has 13 residues. Trimming pared 5 bases from V and 6 bases from J, leaving 10 bases between. The CDR3 sequence: CASSPLLAGELFF. Here the CDR3 DNA reads TGTGCCAGCAGTCCACTCTTGGCCGGGGAGCTGTTTTTT.

This clonotype was observed a few times. The V and J genes are TRBV12-3 or TRBV12-4 and TRBJ2-1; D unclear. The V gene lost 2 bases and the J gene lost 8 bases, with 16 bases spanning the gap. The CDR3 totals 15 residues. The CDR3, as DNA: TGTGCCAGCAGTTTATACGAAGGGTTTATGGATGAGCAGTTCTTC. Residues: CASSLYEGFMDEQFF.

A few counts support this clonotype. The chain recombines TRBV12-3 or TRBV12-4 with TRBJ2-7, with TRBD1 identical over 7 bases. The CDR3 is 13 residues long. With 2 bases clipped from V and 7 bases from J, the junction kept 5 bases outside the gene matches. The CDR3 loop reads CASSLTGVGEQYF. The CDR3 nucleotides are TGTGCCAGCAGTTTAACAGGGGTAGGGGAGCAGTACTTC.